This T cell receptor (beta chain) was captured by sequencing in a study of beta chain features in type 1 diabetes. As concerns this clone: Distinct nucleotide sequences in the sample also encode this CDR3.

Germline CDR1 SGHRS, CDR2 YFSETQ. Trimming removed 2 bases from V and 1 base from J, with 6 bases in between. The CDR3 spans 13 residues. Reverse transcription of all isolated RNA meant that expressed TCRB transcripts were sequenced. The method was immunoSEQ multiplex PCR; TCRdb's version includes in-frame clones alone and lacks a portion of them. The data contain 300,000 to 400,000 clones, around 10% of them seen just once; the ten biggest clones take up about 0.014%. The TCR comes from a woman in her twenties or thirties in good health. The sequencing sample was made of naive CD4+ T cells from blood. V gene TRBV5-1 combines with J gene TRBJ1-1; D unresolved. The CDR3 reads CASSFQENTEAFF. The CDR3 DNA reads TGCGCCAGCAGCTTTCAGGAGAACACTGAAGCTTTCTTT.